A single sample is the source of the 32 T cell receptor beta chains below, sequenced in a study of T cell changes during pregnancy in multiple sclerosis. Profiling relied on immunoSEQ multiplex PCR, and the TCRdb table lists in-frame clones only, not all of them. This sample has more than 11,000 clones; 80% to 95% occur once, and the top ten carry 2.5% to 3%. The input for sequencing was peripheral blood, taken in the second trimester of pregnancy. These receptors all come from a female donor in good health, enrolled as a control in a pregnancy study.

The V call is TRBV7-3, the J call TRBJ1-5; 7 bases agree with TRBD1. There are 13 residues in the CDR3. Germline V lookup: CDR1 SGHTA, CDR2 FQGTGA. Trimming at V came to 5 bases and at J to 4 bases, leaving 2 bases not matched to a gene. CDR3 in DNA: TGTGCCAGCAGCCTGGACAGGAATCAGCCCCAGCATTTT. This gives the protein CASSLDRNQPQHF.

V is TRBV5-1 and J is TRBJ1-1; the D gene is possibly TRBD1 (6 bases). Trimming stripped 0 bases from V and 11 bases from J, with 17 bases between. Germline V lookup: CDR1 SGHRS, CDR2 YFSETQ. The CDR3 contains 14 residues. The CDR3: CASSLAGGPPQAFF. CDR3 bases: TGCGCCAGCAGCTTGGCCGGGGGGCCACCGCAGGCTTTCTTT.

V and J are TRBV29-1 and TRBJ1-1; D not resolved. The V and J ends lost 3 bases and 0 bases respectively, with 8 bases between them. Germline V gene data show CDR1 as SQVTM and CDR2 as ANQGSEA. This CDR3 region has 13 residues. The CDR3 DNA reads TGCAGCGTTGAGCAAGCTATGAACACTGAAGCTTTCTTT. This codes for CSVEQAMNTEAFF.

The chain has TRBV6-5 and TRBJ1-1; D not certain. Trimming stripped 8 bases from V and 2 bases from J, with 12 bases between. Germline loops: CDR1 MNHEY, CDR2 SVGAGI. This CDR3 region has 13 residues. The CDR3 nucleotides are TGTGCCAGCCTCACACCCCGCAACACTGAAGCTTTCTTT. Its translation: CASLTPRNTEAFF.

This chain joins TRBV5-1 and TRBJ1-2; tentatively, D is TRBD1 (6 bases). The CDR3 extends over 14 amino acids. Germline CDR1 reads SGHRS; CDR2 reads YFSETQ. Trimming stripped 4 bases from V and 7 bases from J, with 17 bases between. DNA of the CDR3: TGCGCCAGCAGCCAGGAACAGGGTTATAGTGGCTACACCTTC. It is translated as CASSQEQGYSGYTF. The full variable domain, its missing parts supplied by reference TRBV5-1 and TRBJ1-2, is KAGVTQTPRYLIKTRGQQVTLSCSPISGHRSVSWYQQTPGQGLQFLFEYFSETQRNKGNFPGRFSGRQFSNSRSEMNVSTLELGDSALYLCASSQEQGYSGYTFGSGTRLTVV.

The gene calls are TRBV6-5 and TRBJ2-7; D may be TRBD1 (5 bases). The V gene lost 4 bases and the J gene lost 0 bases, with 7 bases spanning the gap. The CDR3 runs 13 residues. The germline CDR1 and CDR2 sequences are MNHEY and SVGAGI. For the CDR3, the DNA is TGTGCCAGCAGTTCCCAGGGCTCCTACGAGCAGTACTTC. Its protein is CASSSQGSYEQYF.

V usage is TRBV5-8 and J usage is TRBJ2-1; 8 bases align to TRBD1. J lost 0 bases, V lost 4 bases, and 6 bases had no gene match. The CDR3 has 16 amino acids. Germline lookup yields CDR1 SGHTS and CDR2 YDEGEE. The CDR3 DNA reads TGTGCCAGCAGCCGTGCACAGGGGGGCTCCTACAATGAGCAGTTCTTC. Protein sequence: CASSRAQGGSYNEQFF.

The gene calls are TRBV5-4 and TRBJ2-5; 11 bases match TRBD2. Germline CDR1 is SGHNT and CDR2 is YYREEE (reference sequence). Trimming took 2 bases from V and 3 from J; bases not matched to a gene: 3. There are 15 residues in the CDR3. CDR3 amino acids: CASSLLAGDEETQYF. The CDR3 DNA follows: TGTGCCAGCAGCTTACTAGCGGGAGATGAAGAGACCCAGTACTTC.

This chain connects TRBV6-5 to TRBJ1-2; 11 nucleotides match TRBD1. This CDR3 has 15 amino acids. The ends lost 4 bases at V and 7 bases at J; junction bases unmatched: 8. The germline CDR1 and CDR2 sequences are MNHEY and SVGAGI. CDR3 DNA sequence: TGTGCCAGCAGTTCGCCGGGACAGGGGGGTTTTGGCTACACCTTC. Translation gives CASSSPGQGGFGYTF.

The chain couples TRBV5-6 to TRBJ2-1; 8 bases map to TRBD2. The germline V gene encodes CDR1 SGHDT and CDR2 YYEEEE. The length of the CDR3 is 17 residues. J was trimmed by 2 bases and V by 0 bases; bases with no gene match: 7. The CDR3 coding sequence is TGTGCCAGCAGCTTGGGGCCTAGCGGGTTTACCTACAATGAGCAGTTCTTC. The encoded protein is CASSLGPSGFTYNEQFF.

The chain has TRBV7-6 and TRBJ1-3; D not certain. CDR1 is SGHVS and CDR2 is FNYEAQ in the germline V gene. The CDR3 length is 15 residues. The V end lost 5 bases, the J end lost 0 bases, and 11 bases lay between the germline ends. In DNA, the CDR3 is TGTGCCAGCAGCCAAAGAGACTTCTCTGGAAACACCATATATTTT. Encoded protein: CASSQRDFSGNTIYF.

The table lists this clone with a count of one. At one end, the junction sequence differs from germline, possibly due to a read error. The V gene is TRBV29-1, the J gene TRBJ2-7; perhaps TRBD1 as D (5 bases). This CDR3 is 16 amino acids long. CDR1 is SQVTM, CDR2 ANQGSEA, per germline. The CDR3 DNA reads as TGCAGCGTTGAAGATCGTAAGACAGCCCTCTCCAACGAGCAGTACTTC. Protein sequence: CSVEDRKTALSNEQYF.

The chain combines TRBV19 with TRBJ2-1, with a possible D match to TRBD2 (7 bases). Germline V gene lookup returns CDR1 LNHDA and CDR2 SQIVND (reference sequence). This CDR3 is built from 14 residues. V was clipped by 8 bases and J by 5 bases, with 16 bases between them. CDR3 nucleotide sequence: TGTGCCAGTTTCGGACTAGGACAGAACAATGAGCAGTTCTTC. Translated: CASFGLGQNNEQFF.

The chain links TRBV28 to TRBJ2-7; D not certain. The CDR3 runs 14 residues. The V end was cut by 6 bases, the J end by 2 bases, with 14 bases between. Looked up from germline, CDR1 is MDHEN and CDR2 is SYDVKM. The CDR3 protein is CASRRRGVAYEQYF. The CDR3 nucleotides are TGTGCCAGCAGGAGACGAGGAGTAGCCTACGAGCAGTACTTC.

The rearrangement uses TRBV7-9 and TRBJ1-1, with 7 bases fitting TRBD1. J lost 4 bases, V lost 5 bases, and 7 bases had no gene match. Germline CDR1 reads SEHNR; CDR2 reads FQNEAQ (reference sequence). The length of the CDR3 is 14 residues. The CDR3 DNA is TGTGCCAGCAGCCAACCTCAGGGGGGCACTGAAGCTTTCTTT. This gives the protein CASSQPQGGTEAFF.

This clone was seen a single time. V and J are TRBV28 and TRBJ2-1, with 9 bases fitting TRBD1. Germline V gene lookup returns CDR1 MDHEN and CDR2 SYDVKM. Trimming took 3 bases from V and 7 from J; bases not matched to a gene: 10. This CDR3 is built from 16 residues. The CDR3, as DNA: TGTGCCAGCAGTTTGGTCACTCCCGGGACAGGGAATGAGCAGTTCTTC. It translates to CASSLVTPGTGNEQFF.

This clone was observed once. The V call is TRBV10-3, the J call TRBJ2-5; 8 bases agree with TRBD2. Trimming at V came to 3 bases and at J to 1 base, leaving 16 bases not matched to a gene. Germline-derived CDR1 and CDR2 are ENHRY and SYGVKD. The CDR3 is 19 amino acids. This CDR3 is CAISDSPLGGGGPQETQYF. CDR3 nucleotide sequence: TGTGCCATCAGTGACTCCCCTCTGGGTGGCGGGGGGCCCCAAGAGACCCAGTACTTC.

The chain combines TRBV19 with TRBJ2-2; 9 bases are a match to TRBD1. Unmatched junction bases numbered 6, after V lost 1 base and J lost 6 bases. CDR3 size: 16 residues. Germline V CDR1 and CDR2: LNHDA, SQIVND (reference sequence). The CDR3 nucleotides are TGTGCCAGTAGTATAGGGACAGGGGTTGGGGCCGGGGAGCTGTTTTTT. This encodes CASSIGTGVGAGELFF. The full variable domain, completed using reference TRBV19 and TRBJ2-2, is DGGITQSPKYLFRKEGQNVTLSCEQNLNHDAMYWYRQDPGQGLRLIYYSQIVNDFQKGDIAEGYSVSREKKESFPLTVTSAQKNPTAFYLCASSIGTGVGAGELFFGEGSRLTVL.

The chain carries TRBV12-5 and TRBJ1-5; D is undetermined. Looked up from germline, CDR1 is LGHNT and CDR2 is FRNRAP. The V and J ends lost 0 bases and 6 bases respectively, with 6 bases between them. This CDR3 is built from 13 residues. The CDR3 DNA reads TGTGCTAGTGGTTTGGTACCGGGTCAGCCCCAGCATTTT. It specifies CASGLVPGQPQHF.

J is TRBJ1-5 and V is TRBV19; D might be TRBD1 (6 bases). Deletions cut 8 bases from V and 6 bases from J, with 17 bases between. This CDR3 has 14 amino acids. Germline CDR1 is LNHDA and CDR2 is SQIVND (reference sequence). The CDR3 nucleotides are TGTGCCAGTCGATACAGGGCCGGAGGTCAGCCCCAGCATTTT. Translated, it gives CASRYRAGGQPQHF.

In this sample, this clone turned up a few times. This chain's CDR3 is CASSVTGGVNEKLFF. CDR3 coding DNA: TGTGCCAGCAGTGTTACAGGGGGAGTTAATGAAAAACTGTTTTTT. V gene TRBV2 combines with J gene TRBJ1-4, with 8 bases fitting TRBD1. The CDR3 spans 15 residues. Germline loops: CDR1 SNHLY, CDR2 FYNNEI. V lost 4 bases and J lost 4; bases outside the gene matches: 5.

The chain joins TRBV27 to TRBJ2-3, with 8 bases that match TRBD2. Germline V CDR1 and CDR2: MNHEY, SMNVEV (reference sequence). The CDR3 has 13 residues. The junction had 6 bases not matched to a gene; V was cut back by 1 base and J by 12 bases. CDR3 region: CASSLWREAVQYF. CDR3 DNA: TGTGCCAGCAGTTTATGGCGGGAGGCGGTCCAGTATTTT.

DNA for the CDR3: TGCGCCAGCAGCCAAGATCCAGTCGGAGGCACAGATACGCAGTATTTT. Translation: CASSQDPVGGTDTQYF. This chain connects TRBV4-1 to TRBJ2-3, with D unresolved. Germline V gives CDR1 MGHRA, CDR2 YSYEKL. CDR3 length: 16 amino acids. Between the trimmed V and J ends, which lost 0 bases and 1 base, there was a span of 11 bases.

The CDR3 sequence is CASKFRTADSNQPQHF. CDR3 nucleotides: TGTGCCAGTAAGTTCCGGACTGCCGATAGCAATCAGCCCCAGCATTTT. The V and J genes are TRBV19 and TRBJ1-5; no clear D. The V end lost 7 bases, the J end lost 0 bases, and 16 bases lay between the germline ends. CDR3 length: 16 amino acids. Germline V CDR1 and CDR2: LNHDA, SQIVND (reference sequence).

In DNA, the CDR3 is TGTGCCAGCAGGACGACGTGGACCGGGGATCAGCCCCAGCATTTT. Translated: CASRTTWTGDQPQHF. The chain uses TRBV6-5 and TRBJ1-5; no reliable D call. CDR1 is MNHEY and CDR2 is SVGAGI in the germline V gene. V dropped 6 bases and J dropped 5 bases, with 17 bases sitting between them. The CDR3 covers 15 residues.

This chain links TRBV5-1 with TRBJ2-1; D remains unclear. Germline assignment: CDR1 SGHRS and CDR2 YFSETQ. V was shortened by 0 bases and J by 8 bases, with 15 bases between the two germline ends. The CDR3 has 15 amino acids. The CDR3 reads CASSLELERNDEQFF. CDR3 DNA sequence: TGCGCCAGCAGCTTGGAGCTAGAACGGAACGATGAGCAGTTCTTC.

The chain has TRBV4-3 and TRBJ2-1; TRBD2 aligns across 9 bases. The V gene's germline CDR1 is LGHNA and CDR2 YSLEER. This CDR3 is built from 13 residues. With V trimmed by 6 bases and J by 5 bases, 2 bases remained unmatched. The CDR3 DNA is TGCGCCAGCAGTGTAGCGGGGGACAATGAGCAGTTCTTC. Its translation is CASSVAGDNEQFF.

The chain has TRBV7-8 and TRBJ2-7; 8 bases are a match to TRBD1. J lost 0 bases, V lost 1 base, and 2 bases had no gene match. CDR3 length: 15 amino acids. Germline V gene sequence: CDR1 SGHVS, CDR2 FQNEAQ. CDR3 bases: TGTGCCAGCAGCTTAGGACAGGGGTTCTCCTACGAGCAGTACTTC. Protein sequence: CASSLGQGFSYEQYF.

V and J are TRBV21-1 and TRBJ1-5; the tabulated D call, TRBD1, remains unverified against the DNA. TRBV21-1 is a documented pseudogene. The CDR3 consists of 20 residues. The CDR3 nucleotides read TGTGCCAGCAGCAAAGCGCTTCAAATCACAGGGATCGGGAGCAATCAGCCCCAGCATTTT. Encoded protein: CASSKALQITGIGSNQPQHF.

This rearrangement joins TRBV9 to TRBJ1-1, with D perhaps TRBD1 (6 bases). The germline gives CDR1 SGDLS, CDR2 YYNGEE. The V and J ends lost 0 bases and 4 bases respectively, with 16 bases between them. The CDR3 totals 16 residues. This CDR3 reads CASSVVPGAESTEAFF. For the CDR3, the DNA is TGTGCCAGCAGCGTAGTGCCAGGGGCGGAGAGCACTGAAGCTTTCTTT.

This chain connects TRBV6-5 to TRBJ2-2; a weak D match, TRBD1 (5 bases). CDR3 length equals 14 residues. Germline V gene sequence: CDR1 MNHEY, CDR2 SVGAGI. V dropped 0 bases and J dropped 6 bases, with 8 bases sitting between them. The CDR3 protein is CASSYSGRAGELFF. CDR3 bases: TGTGCCAGCAGTTACTCTGGCAGGGCCGGGGAGCTGTTTTTT.

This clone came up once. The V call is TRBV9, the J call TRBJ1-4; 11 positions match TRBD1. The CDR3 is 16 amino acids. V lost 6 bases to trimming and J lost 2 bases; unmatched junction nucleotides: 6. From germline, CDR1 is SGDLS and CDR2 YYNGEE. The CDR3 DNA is TGTGCCAGCAATCCGGGACAGGGGGTGACTAATGAAAAACTGTTTTTT. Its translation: CASNPGQGVTNEKLFF.